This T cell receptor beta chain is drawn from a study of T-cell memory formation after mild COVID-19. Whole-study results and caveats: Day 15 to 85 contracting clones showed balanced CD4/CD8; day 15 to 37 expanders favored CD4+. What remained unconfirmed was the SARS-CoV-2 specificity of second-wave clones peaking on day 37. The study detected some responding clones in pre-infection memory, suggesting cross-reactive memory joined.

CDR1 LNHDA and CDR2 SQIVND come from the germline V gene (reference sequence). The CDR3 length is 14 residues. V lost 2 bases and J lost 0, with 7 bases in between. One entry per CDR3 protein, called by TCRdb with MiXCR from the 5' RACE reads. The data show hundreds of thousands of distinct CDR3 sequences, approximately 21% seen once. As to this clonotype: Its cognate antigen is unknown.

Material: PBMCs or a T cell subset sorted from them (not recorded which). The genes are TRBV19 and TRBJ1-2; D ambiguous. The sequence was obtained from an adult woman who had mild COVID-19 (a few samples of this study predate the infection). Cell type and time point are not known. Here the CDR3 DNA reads TGTGCCAGTAGTATAATAGTGACTAACTATGGCTACACCTTC. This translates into CASSIIVTNYGYTF.